This TCR beta chain was obtained from a study of graft-versus-host responses after intestinal transplantation. Data came from immunoSEQ multiplex PCR; TCRdb stores just in-frame clones and leaves some out. Among several thousand clones listed, around 28% were seen once. Looked up from germline, CDR1 is SEHNR and CDR2 is FQNEAQ (reference sequence). The CDR3 is 14 amino acids. Trimming removed 3 bases from V and 3 bases from J; junction bases left unmatched: 4. Plating combined 200,000 CFSE-labeled responder cells with 200,000 irradiated, violet-dye-labeled stimulator cells. This clone has just a few counts.

The rearrangement joins TRBV7-9 to TRBJ2-7; TRBD1 matches 8 bases. The sequencing used alloreactive CD8+ T cells from a mixed lymphocyte reaction culture, collected before transplantation. Indicated subset: CFSE-low proliferating T cells sorted from approximately six-day pre-transplant mixed lymphocyte reaction (GvH or HvG direction). The source is a human patient who was an organ donor for intestinal transplantation. As DNA, the CDR3 is TGTGCCAGCAGCTTGGACAGGGCTGACTACGAGCAGTACTTC. Protein sequence: CASSLDRADYEQYF.